This TCR beta chain is from a study of blood T cell repertoires in COVID-19. Study-wide context: From the United States, Italy and Spain came samples of acute and convalescent COVID-19.

In the original analysis: Researchers report that nucleated cell counts were estimated from reference gene primer amplification. Method: immunoSEQ multiplex PCR; TCRdb's copy keeps in-frame clones and lacks some. For V, J and clone size, that table is used; D and trimming come from the DNA. The sample gives tens of thousands of clones, around 90% of which show up once; around 4.7% is in the top ten. In this sample, this clone turned up a few times. The CDR3 consists of 16 residues. With V trimmed by 3 bases and J by 8 bases, 13 bases remained unmatched. From germline, CDR1 is LGHNA and CDR2 YSLEER. Specimen: peripheral blood. This chain uses TRBV4-3 with TRBJ1-2; 9 nucleotides line up with TRBD1. This clonotype was obtained from a man aged 60 to 69 with acute or convalescent COVID-19. The CDR3 DNA follows: TGCGCCAGCAGCCAGGCGCAATCCGGGACAGGGAACGGCTACACCTTC. It is translated as CASSQAQSGTGNGYTF.